Reported below is one TCR beta chain. Sequencing used immunoSEQ multiplex PCR; TCRdb keeps in-frame clones, though not all of them. The data contain some 170,000 clones, 85% to 90% of them singletons. This CDR3 contains 16 residues. Trimming took off 4 bases at V and 1 base at J, with 15 bases between the two ends. Germline V lookup: CDR1 SGHRS, CDR2 YFSETQ. This entry is derived from a study of T cell responses to AZD1222 COVID-19 vaccine. The TCR was taken from an adult in good health. Sequencing used peripheral blood, obtained on day 0 of AZD1222 vaccination. J is TRBJ1-5 and V is TRBV5-1; no firm D call. DNA for the CDR3: TGCGCCAGCAGCGATCCGAGTTTGGGGAGCAATCAGCCCCAGCATTTT. Its translation is CASSDPSLGSNQPQHF. Full variable domain (missing parts from reference TRBV5-1 and TRBJ1-5): KAGVTQTPRYLIKTRGQQVTLSCSPISGHRSVSWYQQTPGQGLQFLFEYFSETQRNKGNFPGRFSGRQFSNSRSEMNVSTLELGDSALYLCASSDPSLGSNQPQHFGDGTRLSIL.